This TCR beta chain was sequenced during a study of monozygotic twins with inflammatory bowel disease (dated by TCRdb to the late 2010s). A note on the overall study: The full study comprised some 30 monozygotic twin pairs: nine German pairs (four IBD-concordant, five IBD-discordant) and 19 IBD-discordant Danish pairs. Each individual had, on average, about 151 000 unique TCRalpha sequences and 181 000 unique TCRbeta sequences available for analysis. The search for disease-associated traits relied mainly on comparing IBD patients with their genetically identical healthy co-twins within discordant pairs. The paper as a whole reports these results and caveats: The analysis was unable to tell apart different T cell subtypes. No single strong signal or clonotype linked to IBD turned up in the results, so the idea that one exists was not supported. Differing immunosuppressive treatments among patients may have added background noise and inter-individual variability to the repertoires. No difference in repertoire similarity was observed between concordant and discordant twins, possibly owing to limited statistical power. A decrease in TCRbeta repertoire diversity, as measured by inverse Simpson index, was observed in IBD patients compared with their healthy co-twins. Compared with healthy twins, IBD patients shared fewer clonotypes with other individuals, and the difference was most pronounced in patients with signs of disease activity.

Receptor amplification or capture employed 5' RACE. For each TCR library, around 3,500 ng of total RNA was used. For each sample, cDNA synthesis with SMARTScribe reverse transcriptase was split into eight separate reactions. During cDNA synthesis, template switching was used to introduce unique molecular identifiers that contained a 6-nucleotide sample barcode. Two nested PCRs of 16 and 9 cycles amplified the TCRalpha and TCRbeta cDNA, and bead purification followed each PCR. Before amplification, cDNA was treated with uracil DNA-glycosylase and purified using the QIAquick PCR purification kit. In the second PCR, Illumina TruSeq-compatible adapters and sample-specific barcodes were added. Library quality and concentration were checked on TapeStation and Qubit, and libraries were pooled at roughly 5.1 ng each. Pooled libraries were sequenced on an Illumina HiSeq2500 single-index Rapid Run with 2 x 100 bp reads and custom sequencing primers. The published analysis was carried out like this. UMI-based consensus assembly with MiGEC version 1.2.6 was used to correct PCR and sequencing errors. V(D)J alignment, clonotype assembly and CDR3 extraction were performed with MiXCR version 2.1.1. To normalise gene usage, clonotype sharing and MAIT/NKT TCR abundance, the analysis used the top 1000, 10 000 and 20 000 clonotypes per sample. After downsampling to 27 000 UMIs, diversity was calculated as the inverse Simpson index using the vegan R package. Paired Mann-Whitney U tests on discordant twin pairs were used, with Benjamini-Hochberg multiple-testing correction. Each entry corresponds to one CDR3 protein sequence from reads that TCRdb reprocessed, and DNA is not given. TCRdb's processing, not the study's, gives the V and J calls here. This sample's listing comprises under 150,000 distinct CDR3 sequences. The ten largest clones take up roughly 2.5% of the sample.

An approximately 2.5 ml peripheral blood sample was drawn into PAXgene tubes per donor and stored at -80°C. Total RNA was isolated from whole blood with the PAXgene blood miRNA kit on an automated QIAcube, without T cell sorting. Peripheral blood from monozygotic twin pairs who were concordant or discordant for inflammatory bowel disease underwent deep TCRalpha and TCRbeta repertoire profiling using unique molecular barcoding. Smoking habits were recorded for all twin pairs, and individuals were classified as current, former or never smokers. Turning to this clonotype: Its antigen is unknown.

Its CDR3 holds 17 amino acids, cysteine through phenylalanine. No DNA was logged. CDR1 and CDR2, per the germline V gene (reference sequence), are DFQATT and SNEGSKA. The rearrangement combines TRBV20-1 with TRBJ1-1; TCRdb selects TRBD1, and the lack of DNA leaves this call unchecked. This receptor was obtained from a human donor with ulcerative colitis or Crohn's disease, or a healthy co-twin of an affected twin (not recorded which). The specimen sequenced was blood. This receptor carries the CDR3 CSAREPGGMVTNTEAFF.